The source of this T cell receptor (beta chain) is a study of blood T cell repertoires in COVID-19. About the research overall: The analysed material was cDNA or gDNA that came from T cells, B-cell-depleted T cells, or PBMCs.

Assay used: immunoSEQ multiplex PCR; TCRdb lists only in-frame clones, some missing. There are 250,000 to 300,000 clones in the sample; over 75% occur only once, and about 11% lies in the top ten. The CDR3 runs to 13 residues. The germline V gene encodes CDR1 KGHSH and CDR2 LQKENI. V lost 2 bases, J lost 8 bases, and 10 bases lay in between. The sequence came from a woman between 65 and 79 years old with acute or convalescent COVID-19. The chain carries TRBV18 and TRBJ1-5; D is unclear. Sequencing was done on a sample of peripheral blood. The CDR3 coding sequence is TGTGCCAGCTCACCAGGGAGTCAGGAGCCCCAGCATTTT. Its protein product is CASSPGSQEPQHF.